This T cell receptor (beta chain) appears in the sequencing data of a study of control samples from healthy donors and cancer patients. Libraries were prepared by immunoSEQ multiplex PCR; TCRdb keeps only in-frame clonotypes and omits some of them. The sample records approximately 70,000 clones, about 89% being singletons. From germline, CDR1 is MNHNS and CDR2 SASEGT. V was pared by 4 bases and J by 9 bases, with 25 bases between. The CDR3 is made up of 17 amino acids. This clone has ten or more counts. This clonotype originated in a woman in her forties or fifties with head and neck cancer. Sequenced: PBMCs. The chain recombines TRBV6-1 with TRBJ2-1; perhaps TRBD2 as D (7 bases). CDR3 protein: CASSGPRGGTPSREQFF. The CDR3 nucleotides are TGTGCCAGCAGTGGCCCAAGGGGGGGGACACCCAGTCGTGAGCAGTTCTTC.